This T cell receptor (beta chain) was profiled in a study of shared clonotypes between healthy human individuals (dated by TCRdb to about 2020). Regarding the study in general: A few men and a couple of women, aged 18 to 49 years, made up the cohort. Blood TCR repertoires of five healthy adults were deeply sequenced to estimate repertoire size and the extent of clonotype sharing between individuals. Different laboratories and diverse techniques were used to prepare libraries and sequence TCR repertoires, to increase sequencing depth and limit assay-specific biases. Leukapheresis yielded between about 0.85 and 10 billion PBMCs per donor.

Donors were healthy HIV-negative adults with no recently reported acute infections or vaccinations. Only Caucasian adults living in Nashville, Tennessee, USA were represented among the donors. For unsorted samples, 90 million to 95 million PBMCs were counted, and genomic DNA was extracted using the QIAamp DNA Blood Mini kit. After blood collection by leukapheresis, PBMCs were isolated using Ficoll-Histopaque density gradient centrifugation and then cryopreserved in the vapor phase of liquid nitrogen. V loses 5 bases, J loses 2 bases, and the germline ends lie 11 bases apart. Per the germline V gene, SGHNT is the CDR1 and YENEEA is the CDR2. The CDR3, from cysteine to phenylalanine, totals 14 residues. Only CDR3 DNA remains: 42 bases, in frame from the first base. To note about this clone: Which antigen it targets is not known. The sample holds no much larger clone one base away, and base qualities are not on file. The same CDR3 is also encoded by other DNA sequences in this sample.

The study at large found these results: Because the study included a small number of donors, the genetic and exposure-history diversity represented was limited. Sampling was restricted to blood, and TCR repertoires in tissue are likely to differ from TCR repertoires in blood. Pairwise subsampling indicated that sequencing depth was expected to affect the degree of clonotype sharing among donors.

Using the deep immunoSEQ assay, TCR CDR3 regions were amplified from genomic DNA by multiplex PCR. Extracted genomic DNA from each cell subset was distributed evenly across all wells of several immunoSEQ 96-well plates, and each plate was treated as a replicate. For unsorted PBMC, each replicate PCR was loaded with roughly 0.3 ug genomic DNA, equivalent to roughly 31,000 T cell genomes. Genomic DNA from unsorted PBMC was sequenced over ten immunoSEQ deep assay plates. Purified libraries were measured with a Qubit 3.0 fluorometer, size-checked on a Bioanalyzer 2100, and measured again with the KAPA Library Quantification kit. Every immunoSEQ 96-well plate was sequenced on a dedicated single-read 150-cycle Illumina NextSeq 550 flow cell. The paper's data handling went like this. Because only junctional sequences without quality scores were contained in the immunoSEQ output, filtering matching that applied to full-length reads could not be performed. To assign V/J genes and CDR3, sequences were annotated against IMGT germline references using PyIR, a Python wrapper for IgBLAST v1.9. Reads were removed for weak V/J assignments (E-value above 1e-6), missing CDR3, stop codons, out-of-frame junctions, or ambiguous translated residues. A V3J clonotype was defined by an identical inferred V gene, J gene, and CDR3 amino acid sequence. The percentage overlap between two repertoires was calculated by dividing the number of shared unique clonotypes by the size of the smaller repertoire. RTK rarefaction, the Chao1 estimator, and Recon v2.1 estimates of unobserved clonotypes were used to assess repertoire richness. TCRdb holds this immuneACCESS table with in-frame rearrangements only. Some clones are missing; in checked studies, unresolved V genes explain under half, and the rest has no known cause. V and J calls and clone size follow that table, whereas D and trimming were derived from the DNA. The sample profile shows around 530,000 clones; around 78% of them were found once. The top ten clonotypes cover more than 10% of the sample.

This sequence originates from a middle-aged woman in good health. Some clones in this sample may be carry-over from other donors' samples. Sample: PBMCs. The sequence joins TRBV11-3 to TRBJ2-3; a weak D assignment points to TRBD1 (6 bases agree). The nucleotide sequence is given as TGTGCCAGCAGCCTAGGACAGAACACAGATACGCAGTATTTT. This gives the protein CASSLGQNTDTQYF.